This T cell receptor (beta chain) was recorded in a study of blood T cell repertoires in COVID-19 (dated by TCRdb to about 2020). Context from the whole study: Collaborator samples came from the United States, Italy and Spain and covered acute and convalescent phases of COVID-19. The dataset comprised deeply sampled blood TCRbeta repertoires from subjects exposed to, actively infected with, or recovered from COVID-19. Where HLA class I and class II types were available, the types were taken from metadata supplied by the sample provider, not from assay-based typing. Samples came from the ongoing ImmuneRACE study (first 160 participants) plus 1,254 subjects from 6 global collaborators. The repertoires were released in a freely available public database meant as a resource for research on the immune response to SARS-CoV-2. Sample metadata almost always included a de-identified subject ID, COVID-19 status, age in years and sex. The material from the prospective study consisted of cDNA or gDNA derived from T cells, B-cell-depleted T cells, or PBMCs.

Points on this clone: The specificity of this receptor is unknown. No much larger clone exists at a distance of one base, and base qualities are not known.

TCRbeta CDR3 regions were amplified from genomic DNA using the immunoSEQ Assay, a bias-controlled multiplex PCR. Turning to the authors' computational methods: The number of nucleated cells in each sample was estimated from the amplification of reference gene primers within the assay. Sequence reads were collapsed and filtered to measure the absolute abundance of every unique TCRbeta CDR3 rearrangement. For each sample, productive Simpson clonality was calculated as the square root of Simpson's diversity index over productive rearrangements. TCRdb carries this immuneACCESS record with in-frame sequences only. Its versions omit some clonotypes, under half of them owing to an unresolved V gene in the studies checked, with the rest unexplained. The V and J calls and clone size were taken over from that table, and D and trimming were inferred from the DNA. This sample is represented by fewer than 350,000 clones; about four fifths of them were singletons. Under 3% of the sample is in the top ten clones.

From the cysteine through the phenylalanine, the CDR3 covers 16 amino acids. Kept here is only the CDR3 DNA, which spans 48 bases and is read in frame from base 1. After removal of 1 base from V and 6 bases from J, the junction retains 8 bases not matched to a gene. The germline V gene encodes CDR1 SGHNT and CDR2 YENEEA. Here is what the overall study found, with its caveats: How much clinical and demographic metadata was included differed by source and by participant, and the metadata was provided uncurated.

The collaborating institutions used their own protocols to collect whole blood in K2EDTA tubes. For TCRbeta analysis, collaborator samples were shipped as frozen whole blood, as isolated PBMCs, or as DNA extracted from either sample type. The chain links TRBV11-3 with TRBJ2-1; 8 bases in the middle match TRBD1. The source of this sequence is a woman aged 55-70 years with active or convalescent COVID-19. The sample was peripheral blood. The CDR3 region has the sequence CASSLGARGRFNEQFF. The DNA sequence is as follows: TGTGCCAGCAGCTTAGGGGCCAGGGGGCGCTTCAATGAGCAGTTCTTC.